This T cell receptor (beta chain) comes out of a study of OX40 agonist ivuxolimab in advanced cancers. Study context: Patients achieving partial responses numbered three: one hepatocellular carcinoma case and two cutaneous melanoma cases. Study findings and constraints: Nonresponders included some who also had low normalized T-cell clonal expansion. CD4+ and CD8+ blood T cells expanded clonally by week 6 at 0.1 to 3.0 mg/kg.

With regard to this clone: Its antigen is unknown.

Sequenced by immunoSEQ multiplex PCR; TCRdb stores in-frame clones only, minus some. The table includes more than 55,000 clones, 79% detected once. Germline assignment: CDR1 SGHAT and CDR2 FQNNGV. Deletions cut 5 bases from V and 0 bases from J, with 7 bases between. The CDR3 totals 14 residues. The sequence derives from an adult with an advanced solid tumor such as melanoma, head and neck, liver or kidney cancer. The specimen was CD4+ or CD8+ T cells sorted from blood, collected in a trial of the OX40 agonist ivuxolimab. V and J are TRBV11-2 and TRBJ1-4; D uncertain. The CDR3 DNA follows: TGTGCCAGCAGCCGCGGGGCAACTAATGAAAAACTGTTTTTT. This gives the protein CASSRGATNEKLFF.